These 17 T cell receptor beta chains came from one sample sequenced in a study of control samples from healthy donors and cancer patients. The assay was immunoSEQ multiplex PCR, and TCRdb's table has in-frame clones only and misses some. The data hold fewer than 150,000 clones, with roughly nine tenths observed a single time. The sample comprised blood. The receptors come from a woman younger than 35 in good health.

The chain joins TRBV5-1 to TRBJ2-3, with a possible D match to TRBD2 (5 bases). The CDR3 has 17 residues. The germline V gene encodes CDR1 SGHRS and CDR2 YFSETQ. V was pared by 0 bases and J by 6 bases, with 20 bases between. The chain's CDR3 is CASSLGVSGVLVDTQYF. CDR3 nucleotide sequence: TGCGCCAGCAGCTTGGGGGTCTCCGGGGTTCTTGTTGATACGCAGTATTTT.

This chain links TRBV7-2 with TRBJ1-1; no firm D call. The CDR3 has 11 residues. The germline V gene has CDR1 SGHTA and CDR2 FQGNSA. The germline V and J ends were trimmed by 5 bases and 7 bases, with 8 bases remaining between them. The CDR3 bases are TGTGCCAGCAGCGCCTCCGATGAAGCTTTCTTT. It encodes CASSASDEAFF.

The gene calls are TRBV19 and TRBJ1-3; D gene ambiguous. There are 14 residues in the CDR3. The ends were cut back, 8 bases at V and 1 base at J, with 12 bases in the middle. Germline CDR1 reads LNHDA; CDR2 reads SQIVND (reference sequence). CDR3 amino acids: CASQDGWSGNTIYF. The CDR3 nucleotides read TGTGCCAGTCAGGACGGCTGGTCTGGAAACACCATATATTTT.

V usage is TRBV18 and J usage is TRBJ2-5; no reliable D call. The CDR3 has 15 residues. CDR1 is KGHSH and CDR2 is LQKENI in the germline V gene. V lost 3 bases to trimming and J lost 3 bases, with 14 bases between them. The CDR3 nucleotides read TGTGCCAGCTCACCTCCGTTTTCTGGTGAAGAGACCCAGTACTTC. This gives the protein CASSPPFSGEETQYF. The variable domain in full, completed from reference TRBV18 and TRBJ2-5, reads NAGVMQNPRHLVRRRGQEARLRCSPMKGHSHVYWYRQLPEEGLKFMVYLQKENIIDESGMPKERFSAEFPKEGPSILRIQQVVRGDSAAYFCASSPPFSGEETQYFGPGTRLLVL.

The chain joins TRBV7-9 to TRBJ2-5, with D hard to call. CDR1 and CDR2 (germline): SEHNR, FQNEAQ (reference sequence). With 4 bases removed from V and 1 base from J, the gap between germline ends came to 7 bases. This CDR3 spans 13 amino acids. CDR3 in DNA: TGTGCCAGCAGCTCACCGGCCCAAGAGACCCAGTACTTC. Its protein is CASSSPAQETQYF.

The genes are TRBV7-8 and TRBJ2-1; a weak D match, TRBD2 (6 bases). Germline V gene sequence: CDR1 SGHVS, CDR2 FQNEAQ. CDR3 length: 13 amino acids. The V end lost 5 bases, the J end lost 9 bases, and 14 bases lay between the germline ends. The chain's CDR3 is CASSQGTRSEQFF. The CDR3 nucleotides are TGTGCCAGCAGCCAAGGGACTCGTAGTGAGCAGTTCTTC.

The sample holds one count of this clone. The rearrangement uses TRBV24-1 and TRBJ2-3; possible D gene TRBD2, 6 bases. CDR1 is KGHDR, CDR2 SFDVKD, per germline. Between the trimmed V and J ends, which lost 1 base and 6 bases, there was a span of 13 bases. CDR3 size: 15 residues. CDR3 sequence: CATSDFRVAGDTQYF. DNA for the CDR3: TGTGCCACCAGTGATTTCCGGGTTGCGGGGGATACGCAGTATTTT.

The V and J genes are TRBV10-3 and TRBJ2-6; 7 nucleotides line up with TRBD1. Germline loops: CDR1 ENHRY, CDR2 SYGVKD. J was trimmed by 0 bases and V by 6 bases; bases with no gene match: 8. The CDR3 runs to 17 residues. The chain's CDR3 is CAISPRDSDSGANVLTF. The CDR3 DNA is TGTGCCATCAGCCCCCGGGACAGCGACTCTGGGGCCAACGTCCTGACTTTC.

The CDR3 here is CASSPPWASGANVLTF. The DNA of the CDR3 is TGTGCCAGCAGCCCCCCCTGGGCCTCTGGGGCCAACGTCCTGACTTTC. V usage is TRBV5-4 and J usage is TRBJ2-6, with D hard to call. The CDR3 spans 16 residues. V lost 4 bases and J 0 bases, leaving 11 bases between the germline ends. CDR1 SGHNT and CDR2 YYREEE come from the germline V gene (reference sequence).

This chain connects TRBV30 to TRBJ2-7; 7 bases are shared with TRBD1. The CDR3 extends over 11 amino acids. Germline trimming cut 4 bases from V and 6 bases from J; bases unmatched to any gene: 3. Germline CDR1 is GTSNPN and CDR2 is SVGIG (reference sequence). Written as DNA, the CDR3 is TGTGCCTGGACGACAGGGTCCGAGCAGTACTTC. It yields the protein CAWTTGSEQYF.

The chain joins TRBV2 to TRBJ1-1; D might be TRBD1 (6 bases). This CDR3 spans 17 amino acids. Trimming shortened V by 1 base and J by 3 bases, and 18 bases separated the two germline ends. Per germline, CDR1 SNHLY and CDR2 FYNNEI. Written as DNA, the CDR3 is TGTGCCAGCAGTGAAGGGTTTGGGGGGGCGCTCGACACTGAAGCTTTCTTT. Translation gives CASSEGFGGALDTEAFF.

The V gene is TRBV29-1, the J gene TRBJ2-1, with TRBD1 matching 7 bases. The CDR3 extends over 13 amino acids. V lost 6 bases to trimming and J lost 3 bases; unmatched junction nucleotides: 5. CDR1 is SQVTM, CDR2 ANQGSEA, per germline. The CDR3 nucleotides read TGCAGCGTCCGGGACAGCGGCTACAATGAGCAGTTCTTC. Encoded protein: CSVRDSGYNEQFF.

J is TRBJ2-7 and V is TRBV6-2 or TRBV6-3, with TRBD2 matching 12 bases. In germline, CDR1 is MNHEY, CDR2 SVGEGT. This CDR3 spans 17 amino acids. The junction had 10 bases not matched to a gene; V was cut back by 2 bases and J by 5 bases. The CDR3 DNA follows: TGTGCCAGCAGTTACCCCCCCGGACTAGCGGGACCTCACGAGCAGTACTTC. Its translation is CASSYPPGLAGPHEQYF.

This clone was picked up one time. This chain links TRBV7-9 with TRBJ2-5, with 7 bases identical to TRBD1. V lost 5 bases, J lost 2 bases, and 8 bases stayed unmatched. This CDR3 has 15 residues. From germline, CDR1 is SEHNR and CDR2 FQNEAQ (reference sequence). The CDR3 DNA follows: TGTGCCAGCAGCCCTCTCCGGGACAGACAAGAGACCCAGTACTTC. Amino acids: CASSPLRDRQETQYF. Combining the CDR3 with reference TRBV7-9 and TRBJ2-5 gives the whole variable domain DTGVSQNPRHKITKRGQNVTFRCDPISEHNRLYWYRQTLGQGPEFLTYFQNEAQLEKSRLLSDRFSAERPKGSFSTLEIQRTEQGDSAMYLCASSPLRDRQETQYFGPGTRLLVL.

Only a few counts were recorded for this clone. J is TRBJ2-2 and V is TRBV7-8, with 8 bases matching TRBD2. CDR1 is SGHVS, CDR2 FQNEAQ, per germline. V trimming: 4 bases; J trimming: 2 bases; junction bases outside the gene matches: 15. The CDR3 has 19 amino acids. The CDR3 sequence is CASSSTGTRTLGNTGELFF. The DNA for the CDR3 is TGTGCCAGCAGCTCCACCGGGACTAGAACGTTGGGTAACACCGGGGAGCTGTTTTTT.

The chain employs TRBV15 and TRBJ1-6; maybe TRBD1 (5 bases). The CDR3 extends over 15 amino acids. The V end was cut by 0 bases, the J end by 13 bases, with 16 bases between. Germline CDR1 is LNHNV and CDR2 is YYDKDF (reference sequence). CDR3 sequence reads: CATSRDRQSVHPLHF. In DNA, the CDR3 is TGTGCCACCAGCAGAGATAGACAGTCCGTTCATCCCCTCCACTTT. Together with reference TRBV15 and TRBJ1-6, the CDR3 gives the full variable domain: DAMVIQNPRYQVTQFGKPVTLSCSQTLNHNVMYWYQQKSSQAPKLLFHYYDKDFNNEADTPDNFQSRRPNTSFCFLDIRSPGLGDTAMYLCATSRDRQSVHPLHFGNGTRLTVT.

CDR3 residues: CASSLAAGGRETQYF. CDR3 DNA: TGTGCCAGCAGCTTAGCGGCAGGGGGCCGGGAGACCCAGTACTTC. The chain has TRBV7-9 and TRBJ2-5; 8 nucleotides align to TRBD1. The CDR3 consists of 15 residues. V lost 0 bases and J lost 5; bases outside the gene matches: 5. Germline V CDR1 and CDR2: SEHNR, FQNEAQ (reference sequence).